A selection of T cell receptor beta chains follows, all from one sample in a study of blood T cell repertoires in COVID-19. TCRdb's table, derived via immunoSEQ multiplex PCR, lists solely in-frame clones and lacks some. The sample yields 220,000 or so clones, 82% seen once. The sequencing input was PBMCs or T cells enriched from blood (not recorded which). Receptors originate from a woman aged 55-69 years who had recovered from COVID-19. Both conserved end residues are part of each CDR3. A D gene is named only where the DNA matches it firmly. A row's size may be missing; if present it is once, few, many or a size class.

abundance	v_gene	j_gene	d_gene	CDR3aa	CDR3nt
-	TRBV27	TRBJ1-2	TRBD1	CASRVTRTGAPNYGYTF	TGTGCCAGCAGGGTTACTAGGACAGGAGCCCCTAACTATGGCTACACCTTC
-	TRBV3-1/TRBV3-2	TRBJ1-3	TRBD1	CASSLGQVDPGNTIYF	TGTGCCAGCAGTCTCGGACAGGTAGACCCTGGAAACACCATATATTTT
-	TRBV5-4	TRBJ1-6	-	CASSLELNSPLHF	TGTGCCAGCAGCTTGGAGCTGAATTCACCCCTCCACTTT
-	TRBV13	TRBJ2-5	-	CASSSRQGGETQYF	TGTGCCAGCAGCTCCCGCCAAGGCGGAGAGACCCAGTACTTC
-	TRBV29-1	TRBJ2-1	TRBD2	CSAKGGARDEQFF	TGCAGCGCCAAGGGAGGGGCGCGGGATGAGCAGTTCTTC
-	TRBV5-6	TRBJ1-3	TRBD1	CASSARDRGFSGNTIYF	TGTGCCAGCAGCGCCCGGGACAGGGGATTTTCTGGAAACACCATATATTTT
many	TRBV18	TRBJ1-1	TRBD1	CASSSQGARDTEAFF	TGTGCCAGCTCATCGCAGGGGGCGCGAGACACTGAAGCTTTCTTT
-	TRBV5-1	TRBJ1-2	-	CASSLDGPAAGYTF	TGCGCCAGCAGCTTGGATGGCCCAGCGGCTGGCTACACCTTC
-	TRBV7-2	TRBJ2-7	TRBD1	CASSLVGDRRAYEQYF	TGTGCCAGCAGCTTAGTCGGGGACAGGCGAGCCTACGAGCAGTACTTC
-	TRBV5-1	TRBJ1-6	-	CASSLGYGLDSPLHF	TGCGCCAGCAGCTTGGGGTATGGTTTAGATTCACCCCTCCACTTT
few	TRBV3-1/TRBV3-2	TRBJ1-1	-	CASSQFLVTGFEFF	TGTGCCAGCAGCCAGTTTCTAGTTACAGGGTTCGAGTTCTTT